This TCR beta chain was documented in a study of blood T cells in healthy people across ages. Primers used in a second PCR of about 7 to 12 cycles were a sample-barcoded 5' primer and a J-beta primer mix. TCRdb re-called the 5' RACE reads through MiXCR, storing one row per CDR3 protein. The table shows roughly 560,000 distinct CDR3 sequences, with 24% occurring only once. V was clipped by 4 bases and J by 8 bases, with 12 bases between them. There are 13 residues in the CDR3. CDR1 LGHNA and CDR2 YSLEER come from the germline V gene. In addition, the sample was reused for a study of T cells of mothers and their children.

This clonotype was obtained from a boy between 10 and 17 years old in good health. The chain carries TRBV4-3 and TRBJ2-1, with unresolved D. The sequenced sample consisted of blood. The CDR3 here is CASSPSIGYEQFF. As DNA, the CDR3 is TGCGCCAGCAGCCCGAGTATCGGTTATGAGCAGTTCTTC.